The present T cell receptor beta chain was sequenced within a study of tumor-infiltrating lymphocytes in primary liver carcinoma. The CDR3 sequence is 17 residues long. V lost 2 bases, J lost 8 bases, and 16 bases stayed unmatched. The V gene's germline CDR1 is SGHKS and CDR2 YYEKEE (reference sequence). Without any cell sorting, about 20-32 mg of bulk tissue yielded co-extracted RNA and DNA. A primer matching the constant region was used to make TCR beta cDNA from 500 to 650 ng of total RNA. Sequencing libraries for TCR beta derived from three nested multiplex PCR rounds that used slightly modified ARM-PCR. Two initial PCR rounds of about 11 cycles each paired TRBV1-TRBV30 forward primers with a C-beta reverse primer. TCRdb analysed the multiplex PCR reads with MiXCR anew, one entry per CDR3 protein. The sample records tens of thousands of distinct CDR3 sequences, roughly 77% being singletons.

The chain joins TRBV5-5 to TRBJ2-4, with TRBD2 matching 7 bases. The specimen sequenced was tumor-adjacent normal liver tissue. This TCR came from a woman aged 25-40 years with primary liver carcinoma and hepatitis B virus infection. The CDR3 nucleotides are TGTGCCAGCAGCTTAGTAGGAATGAGGGAGGGGTCGGACATTCAGTACTTC. Protein: CASSLVGMREGSDIQYF.